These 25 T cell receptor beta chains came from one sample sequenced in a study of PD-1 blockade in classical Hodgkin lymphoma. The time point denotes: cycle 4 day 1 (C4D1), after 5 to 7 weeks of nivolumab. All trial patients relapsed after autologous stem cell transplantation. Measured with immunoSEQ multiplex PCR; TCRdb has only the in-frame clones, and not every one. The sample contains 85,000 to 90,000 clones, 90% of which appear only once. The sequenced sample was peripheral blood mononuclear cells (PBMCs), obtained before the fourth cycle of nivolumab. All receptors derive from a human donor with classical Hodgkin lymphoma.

The CDR3 region has the DNA TGTGCCAGCTACCGTGACGGATACTATGGCTACACCTTC. Translated: CASYRDGYYGYTF. The J gene is TRBJ1-2, the V gene TRBV28, with D unresolved. The V gene's germline CDR1 is MDHEN and CDR2 SYDVKM. The ends were cut back, 8 bases at V and 3 bases at J, with 13 bases in the middle. This CDR3 comprises 13 residues.

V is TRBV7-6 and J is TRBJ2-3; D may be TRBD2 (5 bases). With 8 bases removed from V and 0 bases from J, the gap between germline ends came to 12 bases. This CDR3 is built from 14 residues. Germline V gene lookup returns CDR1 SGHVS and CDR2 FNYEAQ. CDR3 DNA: TGTGCCAGCCGGGCGGGCCTTAGCACAGATACGCAGTATTTT. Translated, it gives CASRAGLSTDTQYF.

For the CDR3, the DNA is TGTGCCAGCAGCTTAGGGGCGGGACAGGGGATAGGCGAGCAGTACTTC. It yields the protein CASSLGAGQGIGEQYF. The chain joins TRBV7-9 to TRBJ2-5, with TRBD1 matching 10 bases. The J call may be incorrect, as the DNA end agrees better with TRBJ2-7. Per germline, CDR1 SEHNR and CDR2 FQNEAQ (reference sequence). There are 16 residues in the CDR3.

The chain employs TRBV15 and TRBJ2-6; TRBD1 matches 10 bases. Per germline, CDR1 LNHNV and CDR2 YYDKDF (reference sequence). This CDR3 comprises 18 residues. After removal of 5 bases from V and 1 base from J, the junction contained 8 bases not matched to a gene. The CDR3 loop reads CATSPPGQGLSGANVLTF. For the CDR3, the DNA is TGTGCCACCAGCCCTCCGGGACAGGGGCTATCTGGGGCCAACGTCCTGACTTTC.

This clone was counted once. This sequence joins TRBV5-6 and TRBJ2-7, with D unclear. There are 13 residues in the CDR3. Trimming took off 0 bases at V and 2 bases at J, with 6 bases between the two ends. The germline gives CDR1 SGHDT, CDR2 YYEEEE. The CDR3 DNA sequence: TGTGCCAGCAGCTTGGGACACCCCTACGAGCAGTACTTC. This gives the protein CASSLGHPYEQYF.

CDR3 nucleotide sequence: TGTGCCAGTAGTATCTTTATCTGGGGGAGCTATCCCCTCCACTTT. Translation: CASSIFIWGSYPLHF. The chain recombines TRBV19 with TRBJ1-6; maybe TRBD1 (5 bases). The CDR3 has 15 amino acids. Trimming stripped 3 bases from V and 13 bases from J, with 19 bases between. The germline V gene encodes CDR1 LNHDA and CDR2 SQIVND (reference sequence).

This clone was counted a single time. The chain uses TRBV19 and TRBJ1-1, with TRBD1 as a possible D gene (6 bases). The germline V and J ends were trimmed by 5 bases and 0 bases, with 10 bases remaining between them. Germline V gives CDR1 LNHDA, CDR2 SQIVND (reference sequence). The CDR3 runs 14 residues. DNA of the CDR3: TGTGCCAGTAGTCCGGGGACACTGAACACTGAAGCTTTCTTT. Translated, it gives CASSPGTLNTEAFF.

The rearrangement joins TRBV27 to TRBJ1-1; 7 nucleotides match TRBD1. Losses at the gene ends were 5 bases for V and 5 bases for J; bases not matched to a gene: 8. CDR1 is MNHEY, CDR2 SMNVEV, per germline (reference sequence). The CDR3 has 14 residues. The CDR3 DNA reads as TGTGCCAGCAGTCCGACAGGGCGCTTGACTGAAGCTTTCTTT. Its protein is CASSPTGRLTEAFF.

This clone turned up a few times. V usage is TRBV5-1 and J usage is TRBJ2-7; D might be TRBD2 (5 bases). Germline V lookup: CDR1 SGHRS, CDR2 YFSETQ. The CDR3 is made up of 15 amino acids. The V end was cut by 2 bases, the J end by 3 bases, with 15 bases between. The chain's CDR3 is CASSFDPFGVYEQYF. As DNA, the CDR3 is TGCGCCAGCAGCTTCGACCCCTTCGGGGTCTACGAGCAGTACTTC.

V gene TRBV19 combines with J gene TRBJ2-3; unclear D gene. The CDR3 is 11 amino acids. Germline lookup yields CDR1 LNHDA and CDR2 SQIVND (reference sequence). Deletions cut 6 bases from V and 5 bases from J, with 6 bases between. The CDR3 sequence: CASSNIDTQYF. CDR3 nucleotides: TGTGCCAGTAGCAACATAGATACGCAGTATTTT.

The CDR3 region is CSVGQGGYYGYTF. The CDR3 DNA follows: TGCAGCGTTGGACAGGGAGGCTACTATGGCTACACCTTC. The rearrangement uses TRBV29-1 and TRBJ1-2; 7 bases align to TRBD1. The germline V gene encodes CDR1 SQVTM and CDR2 ANQGSEA. V lost 4 bases to trimming and J lost 3 bases; unmatched junction nucleotides: 5. The CDR3 runs 13 residues. The full variable domain, with the rest looked up from reference TRBV29-1 and TRBJ1-2, is SAVISQKPSRDICQRGTSLTIQCQVDSQVTMMFWYRQQPGQSLTLIATANQGSEATYESGFVIDKFPISRPNLTFSTLTVSNMSPEDSSIYLCSVGQGGYYGYTFGSGTRLTVV.

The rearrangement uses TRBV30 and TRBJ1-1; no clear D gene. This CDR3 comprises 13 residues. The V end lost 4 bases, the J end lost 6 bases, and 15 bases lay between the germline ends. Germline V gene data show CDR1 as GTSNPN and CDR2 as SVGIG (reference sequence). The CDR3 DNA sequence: TGTGCCTGGACGGTTGGGTTGGTCGCTGAAGCTTTCTTT. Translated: CAWTVGLVAEAFF.

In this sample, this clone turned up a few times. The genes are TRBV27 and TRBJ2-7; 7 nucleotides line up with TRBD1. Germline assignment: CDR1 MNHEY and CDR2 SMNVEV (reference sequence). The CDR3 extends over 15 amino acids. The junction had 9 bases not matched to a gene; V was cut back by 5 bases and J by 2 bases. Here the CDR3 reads CASSAARQGTYEQYF. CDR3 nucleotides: TGTGCCAGCAGTGCCGCCCGACAGGGAACCTACGAGCAGTACTTC.

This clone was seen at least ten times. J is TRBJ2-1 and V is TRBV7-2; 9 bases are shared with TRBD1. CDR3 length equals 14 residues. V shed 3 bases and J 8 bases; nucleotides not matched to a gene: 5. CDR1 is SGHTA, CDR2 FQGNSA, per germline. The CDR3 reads CASSFGTGLYEQFF. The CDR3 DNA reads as TGTGCCAGCAGCTTCGGGACAGGGCTCTATGAGCAGTTCTTC.

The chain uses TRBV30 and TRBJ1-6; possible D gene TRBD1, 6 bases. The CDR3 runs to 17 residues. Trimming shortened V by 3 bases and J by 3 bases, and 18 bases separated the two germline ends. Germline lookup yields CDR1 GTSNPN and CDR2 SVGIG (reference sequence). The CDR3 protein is CAWSPQRTAFYNSPLHF. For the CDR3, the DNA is TGTGCCTGGAGCCCCCAACGGACAGCCTTCTATAATTCACCCCTCCACTTT.

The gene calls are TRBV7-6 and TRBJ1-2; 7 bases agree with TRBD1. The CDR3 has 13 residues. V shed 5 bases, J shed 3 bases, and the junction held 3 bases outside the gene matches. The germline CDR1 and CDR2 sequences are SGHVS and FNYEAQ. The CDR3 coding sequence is TGTGCCAGCAGCCGACAGGGATACTATGGCTACACCTTC. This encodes CASSRQGYYGYTF.

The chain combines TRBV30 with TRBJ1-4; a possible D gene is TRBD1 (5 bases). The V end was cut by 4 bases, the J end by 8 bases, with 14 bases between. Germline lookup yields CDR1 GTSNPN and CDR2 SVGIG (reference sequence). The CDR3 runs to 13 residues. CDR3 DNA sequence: TGTGCCTGGATGGGGGGGGACGGAGAAAAACTGTTTTTT. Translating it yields CAWMGGDGEKLFF.

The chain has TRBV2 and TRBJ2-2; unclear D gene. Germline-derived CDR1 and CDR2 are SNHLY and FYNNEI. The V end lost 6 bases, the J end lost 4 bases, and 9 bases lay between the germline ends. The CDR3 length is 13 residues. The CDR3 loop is CASRVTTTGELFF. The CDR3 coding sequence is TGTGCCAGCAGGGTAACTACCACCGGGGAGCTGTTTTTT. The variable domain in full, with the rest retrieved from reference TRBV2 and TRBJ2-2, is EPEVTQTPSHQVTQMGQEVILRCVPISNHLYFYWYRQILGQKVEFLVSFYNNEISEKSEIFDDQFSVERPDGSNFTLKIRSTKLEDSAMYFCASRVTTTGELFFGEGSRLTVL.

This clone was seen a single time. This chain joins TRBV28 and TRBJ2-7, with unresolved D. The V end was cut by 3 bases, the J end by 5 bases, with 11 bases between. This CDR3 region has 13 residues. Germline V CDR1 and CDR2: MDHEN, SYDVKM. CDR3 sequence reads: CASSLVRRNEQYF. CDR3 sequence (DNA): TGTGCCAGCAGTTTGGTCAGACGAAACGAGCAGTACTTC.

The CDR3 reads CASRAGLAVTDTQYF. The CDR3, as DNA: TGTGCCAGTAGGGCGGGACTAGCGGTAACAGATACGCAGTATTTT. The chain links TRBV19 to TRBJ2-3; 11 bases fit TRBD2. Germline CDR1 LNHDA, CDR2 SQIVND (reference sequence). V lost 6 bases and J lost 3; bases outside the gene matches: 5. The CDR3 has 15 residues.

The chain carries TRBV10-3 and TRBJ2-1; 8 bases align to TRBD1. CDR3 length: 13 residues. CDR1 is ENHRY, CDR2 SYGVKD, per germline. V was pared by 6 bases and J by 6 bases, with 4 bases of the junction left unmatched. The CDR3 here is CAIRTDRGNEQFF. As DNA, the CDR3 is TGTGCCATCAGGACCGACAGGGGCAATGAGCAGTTCTTC.

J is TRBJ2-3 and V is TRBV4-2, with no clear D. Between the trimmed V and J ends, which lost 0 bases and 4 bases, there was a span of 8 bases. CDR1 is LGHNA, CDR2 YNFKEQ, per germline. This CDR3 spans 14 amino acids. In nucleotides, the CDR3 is TGTGCCAGCAGCCAAGACGGTCGGCCAGATACGCAGTATTTT. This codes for CASSQDGRPDTQYF.

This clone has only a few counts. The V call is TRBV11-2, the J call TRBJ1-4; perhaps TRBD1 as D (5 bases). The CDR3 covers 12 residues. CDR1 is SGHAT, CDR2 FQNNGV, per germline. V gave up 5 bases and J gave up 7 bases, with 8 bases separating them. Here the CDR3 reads CASSPGGEKLFF. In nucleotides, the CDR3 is TGTGCCAGCAGCCCCGGGGGTGAAAAACTGTTTTTT.

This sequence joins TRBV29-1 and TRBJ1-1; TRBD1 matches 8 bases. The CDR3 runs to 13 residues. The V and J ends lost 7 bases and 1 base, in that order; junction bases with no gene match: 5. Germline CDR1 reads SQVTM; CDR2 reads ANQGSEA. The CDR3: CSAMDRANTEAFF. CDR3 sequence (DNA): TGCAGCGCTATGGACAGGGCGAACACTGAAGCTTTCTTT. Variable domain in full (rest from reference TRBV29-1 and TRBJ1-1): SAVISQKPSRDICQRGTSLTIQCQVDSQVTMMFWYRQQPGQSLTLIATANQGSEATYESGFVIDKFPISRPNLTFSTLTVSNMSPEDSSIYLCSAMDRANTEAFFGQGTRLTVV.

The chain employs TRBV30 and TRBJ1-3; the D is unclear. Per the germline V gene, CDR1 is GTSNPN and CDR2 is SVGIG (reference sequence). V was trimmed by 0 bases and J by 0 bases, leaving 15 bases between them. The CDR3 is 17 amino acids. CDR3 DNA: TGTGCCTGGAGTGTACTCGGACTGCTTAGCTCTGGAAACACCATATATTTT. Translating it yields CAWSVLGLLSSGNTIYF.